What follows is one T cell receptor (beta chain) and its context. It lacks a known antigen. Base qualities are not recorded, but no much larger clone differs from it by a single base. This sample stems from a study of a mutant IDH1 vaccine in newly diagnosed glioma (dated by TCRdb to the early 2020s). A note on the overall study: Of the 32 patients who were treated, around 62% were male and roughly 38% were female, and the mean age was around 40 years. For exploratory analyses, around 23 treated patients had longitudinal TCRB deep sequencing done wherever samples were available. Prior to enrollment, standard therapy consisting of radiotherapy alone, temozolomide alone, or radiochemotherapy with temozolomide had been administered to patients, with the combination being received by most patients. Peripheral blood was drawn at six visits: V03 (baseline), V05, V07, V10, V12 and V13.

Study-wide findings and limitations: The authors stated that sample limitations prevented analyses of patient blood samples from being reproduced. Availability determined which PBMC samples were chosen for TCRB deep sequencing. Across multiple MHC alleles, vaccine-induced immune responses were seen in nearly 95% of patients. Pseudoprogression appeared unrelated to alterations in the top peripheral T cell clonotypes detected by TCRB sequencing.

According to the study, the label for this sample's time point signals: baseline, week 1 (first vaccination visit). What the treatment or condition label conveys for this sample: pre-vaccination baseline after standard-of-care therapy. Donors had newly diagnosed WHO grade 3 or 4 IDH1-mutant astrocytomas with loss of nuclear ATRX. The samples were drawn from NOA16, a multicentre, single-arm, open-label phase I trial in Germany that tested a mutant IDH1 peptide vaccine in humans for the first time. Visit V03 blood draws served as the baseline sample for immunogenicity testing. Genomic DNA for TCRB sequencing was extracted from EDTA blood using the DNeasy Blood and Tissue Kit. To prepare the library, the immunoSEQ multiplex PCR assay was applied. Rearranged TCR beta chain sequences were amplified using the hsTCRB Kit according to the manufacturer's protocol. An Illumina MiSeq was used to sequence the TCRB libraries. Per the source publication's procedure: The kit vendor's proprietary platform handled demultiplexing, trimming and gene mapping. TCRdb provides this immuneACCESS table in a form limited to in-frame rearrangements. Some clones are lacking; in checked studies, under half of them reflect an unresolved V gene, and why the rest are absent is not known. V and J calls and clone size follow that table, whereas D and trimming were derived from the DNA. Present in this sample are roughly 68,000 clones, approximately 79% of which were seen just once. Around 8.5% of the sample is in the top ten clones.

The sample was PBMCs, taken from a glioma patient treated with radiotherapy, temozolomide or both. This clonotype originated in a man over 45 with glioma.

The encoded CDR3 is CASSPAGAGETQYF. The sequence in DNA is TGTGCCAGCAGCCCAGCGGGGGCAGGGGAGACCCAGTACTTC. The rearranged segments are TRBV5-4 and TRBJ2-5; 8 junctional bases match TRBD2. Based on the germline V gene (reference sequence), the CDR1 and CDR2 sequences are SGHNT and YYREEE. Reading from cysteine to phenylalanine, the CDR3 counts 14 amino acids. Only the CDR3 region is kept as DNA, spanning 42 bases read in frame from base 1. Germline trimming amounts to 4 bases on V and 5 bases on J, with 7 as the count of junction bases outside the gene matches.